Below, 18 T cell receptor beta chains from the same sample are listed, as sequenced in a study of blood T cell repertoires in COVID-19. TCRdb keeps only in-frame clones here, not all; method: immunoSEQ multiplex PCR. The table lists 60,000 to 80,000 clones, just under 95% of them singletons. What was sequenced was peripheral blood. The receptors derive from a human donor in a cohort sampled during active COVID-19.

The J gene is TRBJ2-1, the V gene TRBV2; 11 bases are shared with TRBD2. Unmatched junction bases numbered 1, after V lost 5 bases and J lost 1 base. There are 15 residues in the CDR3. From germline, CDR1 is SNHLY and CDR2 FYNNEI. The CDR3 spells CASSLAGGSYNEQFF. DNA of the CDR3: TGTGCCAGCAGTTTAGCGGGAGGGTCCTACAATGAGCAGTTCTTC.

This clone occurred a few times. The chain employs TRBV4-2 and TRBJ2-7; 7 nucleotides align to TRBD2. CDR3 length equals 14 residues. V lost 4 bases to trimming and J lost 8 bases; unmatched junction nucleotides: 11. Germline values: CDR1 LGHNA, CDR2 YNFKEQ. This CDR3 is CASSLAGEGPQQYF. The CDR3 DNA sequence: TGTGCCAGCAGCCTTGCCGGGGAGGGCCCCCAGCAGTACTTC.

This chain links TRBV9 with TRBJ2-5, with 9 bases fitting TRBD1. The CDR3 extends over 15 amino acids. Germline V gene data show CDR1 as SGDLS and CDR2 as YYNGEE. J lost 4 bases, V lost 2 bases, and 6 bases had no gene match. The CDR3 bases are TGTGCCAGCAGCGTGGACACAGGGGGCCCAGAGACCCAGTACTTC. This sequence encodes CASSVDTGGPETQYF.

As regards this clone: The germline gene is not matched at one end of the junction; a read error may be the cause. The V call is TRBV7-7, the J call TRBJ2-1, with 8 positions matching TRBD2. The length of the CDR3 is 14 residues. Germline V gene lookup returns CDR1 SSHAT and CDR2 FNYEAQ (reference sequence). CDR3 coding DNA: TGTGCTAGCAGCTTTGGGACTAGGGACAATGAGCAGTTCTTC. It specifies CASSFGTRDNEQFF.

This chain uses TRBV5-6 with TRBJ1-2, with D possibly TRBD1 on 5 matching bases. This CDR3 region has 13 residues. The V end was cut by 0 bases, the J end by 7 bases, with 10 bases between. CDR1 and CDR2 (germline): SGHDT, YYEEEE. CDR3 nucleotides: TGTGCCAGCAGCTTGGCAGGGCCGGGTGGCTACACCTTC. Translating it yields CASSLAGPGGYTF.

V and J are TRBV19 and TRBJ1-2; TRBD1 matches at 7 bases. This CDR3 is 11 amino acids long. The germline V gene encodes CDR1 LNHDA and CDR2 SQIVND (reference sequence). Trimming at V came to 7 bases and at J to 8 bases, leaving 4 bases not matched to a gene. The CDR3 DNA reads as TGTGCCAGTATCGACAGGGTCGGCTACACCTTC. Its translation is CASIDRVGYTF.

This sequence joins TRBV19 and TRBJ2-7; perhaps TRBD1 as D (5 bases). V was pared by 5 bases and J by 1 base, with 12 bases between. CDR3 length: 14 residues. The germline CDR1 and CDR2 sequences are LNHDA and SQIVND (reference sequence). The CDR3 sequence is CASSRQTDSYEQYF. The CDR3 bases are TGTGCCAGTAGTCGACAGACCGATTCCTACGAGCAGTACTTC.

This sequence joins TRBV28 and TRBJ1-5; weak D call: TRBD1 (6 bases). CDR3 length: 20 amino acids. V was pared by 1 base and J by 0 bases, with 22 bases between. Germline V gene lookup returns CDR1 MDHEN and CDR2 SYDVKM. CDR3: CASSLFPPRGPLYSNQPQHF. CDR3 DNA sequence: TGTGCCAGCAGTTTATTCCCCCCCAGGGGACCGTTATATAGCAATCAGCCCCAGCATTTT.

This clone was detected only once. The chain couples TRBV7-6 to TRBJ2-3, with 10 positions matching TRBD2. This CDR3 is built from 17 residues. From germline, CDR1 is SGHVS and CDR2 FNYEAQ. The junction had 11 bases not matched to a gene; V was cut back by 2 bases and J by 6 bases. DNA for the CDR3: TGTGCCAGCAGCTTACGGCCTAGCGGGGGCGACGGGGATACGCAGTATTTT. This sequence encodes CASSLRPSGGDGDTQYF.

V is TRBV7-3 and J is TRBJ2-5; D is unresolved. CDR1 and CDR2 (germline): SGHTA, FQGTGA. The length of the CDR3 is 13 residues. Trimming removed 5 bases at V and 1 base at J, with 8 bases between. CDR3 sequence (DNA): TGTGCCAGCAGCCCTAAACTCCAAGAGACCCAGTACTTC. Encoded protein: CASSPKLQETQYF.

The CDR3 is CASGGQAGGMETQYF. CDR3 in DNA: TGTGCCAGTGGGGGTCAAGCGGGAGGTATGGAGACCCAGTACTTC. The chain combines TRBV19 with TRBJ2-5, with 9 bases identical to TRBD2. The CDR3 is made up of 15 amino acids. Germline loops: CDR1 LNHDA, CDR2 SQIVND (reference sequence). V dropped 8 bases and J dropped 5; count of bases not matched to a gene: 12.

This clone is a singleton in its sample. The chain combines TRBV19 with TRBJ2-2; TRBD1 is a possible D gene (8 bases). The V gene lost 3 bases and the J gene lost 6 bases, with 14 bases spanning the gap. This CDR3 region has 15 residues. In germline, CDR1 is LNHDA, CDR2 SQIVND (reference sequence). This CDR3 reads CASSMLTGGAGELFF. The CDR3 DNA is TGTGCCAGTAGTATGTTAACAGGGGGGGCCGGGGAGCTGTTTTTT.

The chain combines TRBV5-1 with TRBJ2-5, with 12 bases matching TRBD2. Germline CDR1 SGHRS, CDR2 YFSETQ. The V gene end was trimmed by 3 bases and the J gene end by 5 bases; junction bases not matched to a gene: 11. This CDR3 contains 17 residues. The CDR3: CASSSLAGGLQLETQYF. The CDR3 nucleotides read TGCGCCAGCAGCTCGCTAGCGGGGGGGCTACAGTTGGAGACCCAGTACTTC.

The CDR3, as DNA: TGTGCCAGCAGCTTAGGGACAGTGAACACTGAAGCTTTCTTT. Translated, it gives CASSLGTVNTEAFF. J is TRBJ1-1 and V is TRBV7-9; weak D call: TRBD1 (6 bases). Germline V lookup: CDR1 SEHNR, CDR2 FQNEAQ (reference sequence). V was shortened by 1 base and J by 0 bases, with 6 bases between the two germline ends. This CDR3 spans 14 amino acids. Full variable domain (outside the CDR3, taken from reference TRBV7-9 and TRBJ1-1): DTGVSQNPRHKITKRGQNVTFRCDPISEHNRLYWYRQTLGQGPEFLTYFQNEAQLEKSRLLSDRFSAERPKGSFSTLEIQRTEQGDSAMYLCASSLGTVNTEAFFGQGTRLTVV.

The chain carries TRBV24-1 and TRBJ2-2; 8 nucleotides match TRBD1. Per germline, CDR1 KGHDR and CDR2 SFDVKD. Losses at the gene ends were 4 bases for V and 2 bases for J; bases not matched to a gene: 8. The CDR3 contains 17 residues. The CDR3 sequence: CATSDPRTGPNTGELFF. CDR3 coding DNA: TGTGCCACCAGTGACCCCAGGACAGGGCCAAACACCGGGGAGCTGTTTTTT.

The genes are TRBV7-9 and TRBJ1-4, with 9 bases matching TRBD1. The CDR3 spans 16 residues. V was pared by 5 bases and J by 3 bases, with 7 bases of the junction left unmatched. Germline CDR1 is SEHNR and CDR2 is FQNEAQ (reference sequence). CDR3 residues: CASSAGDRAANEKLFF. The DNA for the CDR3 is TGTGCCAGCAGCGCGGGGGACAGGGCAGCTAATGAAAAACTGTTTTTT.

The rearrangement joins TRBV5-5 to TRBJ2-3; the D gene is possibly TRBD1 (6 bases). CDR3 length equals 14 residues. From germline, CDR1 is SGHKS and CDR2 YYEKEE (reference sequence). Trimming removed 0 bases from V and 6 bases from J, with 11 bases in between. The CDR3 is CASSLVPGQDTQYF. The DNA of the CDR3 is TGTGCCAGCAGCTTGGTCCCAGGACAGGATACGCAGTATTTT.

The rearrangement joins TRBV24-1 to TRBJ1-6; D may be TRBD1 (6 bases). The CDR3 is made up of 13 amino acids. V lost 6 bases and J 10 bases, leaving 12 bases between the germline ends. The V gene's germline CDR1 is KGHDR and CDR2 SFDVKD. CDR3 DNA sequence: TGTGCCACCAGTCTGGGGGCAGGGTCACCCCTCCACTTT. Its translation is CATSLGAGSPLHF.